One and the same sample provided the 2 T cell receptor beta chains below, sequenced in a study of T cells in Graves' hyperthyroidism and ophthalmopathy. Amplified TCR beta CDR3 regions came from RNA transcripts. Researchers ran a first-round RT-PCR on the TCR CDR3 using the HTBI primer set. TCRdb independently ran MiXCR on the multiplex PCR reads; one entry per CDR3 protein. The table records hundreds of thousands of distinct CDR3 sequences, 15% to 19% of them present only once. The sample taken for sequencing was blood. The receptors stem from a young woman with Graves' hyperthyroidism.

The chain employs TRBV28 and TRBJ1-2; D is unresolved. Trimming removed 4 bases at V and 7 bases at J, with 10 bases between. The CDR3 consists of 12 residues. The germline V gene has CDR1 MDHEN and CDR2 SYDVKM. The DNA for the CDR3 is TGTGCCAGCAGTTCCACGGAGGGTGGCTACACCTTC. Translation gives CASSSTEGGYTF.

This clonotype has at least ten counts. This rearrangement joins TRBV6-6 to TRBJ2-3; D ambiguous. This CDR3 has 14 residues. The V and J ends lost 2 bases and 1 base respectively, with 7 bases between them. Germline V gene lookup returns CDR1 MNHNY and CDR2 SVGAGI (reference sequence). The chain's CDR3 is CASSYGVGTDTQYF. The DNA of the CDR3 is TGTGCCAGCAGTTACGGGGTAGGCACAGATACGCAGTATTTT.